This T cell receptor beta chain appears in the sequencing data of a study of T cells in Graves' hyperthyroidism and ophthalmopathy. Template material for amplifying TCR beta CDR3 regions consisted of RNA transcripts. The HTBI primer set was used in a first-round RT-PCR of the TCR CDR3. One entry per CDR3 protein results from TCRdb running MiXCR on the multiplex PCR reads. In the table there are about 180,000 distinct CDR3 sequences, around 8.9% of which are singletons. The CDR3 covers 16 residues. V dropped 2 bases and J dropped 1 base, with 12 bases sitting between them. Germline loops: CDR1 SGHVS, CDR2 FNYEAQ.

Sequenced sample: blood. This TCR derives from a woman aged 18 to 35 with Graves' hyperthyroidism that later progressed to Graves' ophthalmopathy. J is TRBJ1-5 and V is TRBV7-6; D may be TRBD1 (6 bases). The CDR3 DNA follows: TGTGCCAGCAGCTTAACCGGGGGCTTCAGCAATCAGCCCCAGCATTTT. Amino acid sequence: CASSLTGGFSNQPQHF.